This T cell receptor beta chain was observed in a study of shared clonotypes between healthy human individuals. Naive CD8 cells lacked CD45RO and underwent positive selection for CCR7, leaving out terminally differentiated effector memory CD45RA+ cells. The CDR3 is 14 amino acids. Between the trimmed V and J ends, which lost 5 bases and 4 bases, there was a span of 9 bases. The germline gives CDR1 LNHDA, CDR2 SQIVND (reference sequence). A word on this clone: Antigen specificity is unknown.

Each subset's genomic DNA was shared equally among a number of immunoSEQ plates. Source study methods: ImmunoSEQ yielded junction-only sequences lacking quality scores, so filtering differed. Libraries were prepared by immunoSEQ multiplex PCR; TCRdb keeps only in-frame clonotypes and omits some of them. V, J and clone size derive from that table, while D and trimming were established from the DNA sequence. The profile shows roughly 2.1 million clones, about 93% of them singletons. Study results and caveats: Non-shared clonotypes showed lower generation probabilities than clonotypes common to all four donors. A generally larger estimated richness was seen in naive subsets than in memory subsets.

The receptor was isolated from a man aged 18 to 29 in good health. Some clones in this sample may be carry-over from other donors' samples. The sequencing input was naive CD8+ T cells from PBMCs. This chain uses TRBV19 with TRBJ2-6; D is ambiguous. CDR3 residues: CASSWGTGANVLTF. CDR3 nucleotide sequence: TGTGCCAGTAGTTGGGGTACAGGGGCCAACGTCCTGACTTTC.